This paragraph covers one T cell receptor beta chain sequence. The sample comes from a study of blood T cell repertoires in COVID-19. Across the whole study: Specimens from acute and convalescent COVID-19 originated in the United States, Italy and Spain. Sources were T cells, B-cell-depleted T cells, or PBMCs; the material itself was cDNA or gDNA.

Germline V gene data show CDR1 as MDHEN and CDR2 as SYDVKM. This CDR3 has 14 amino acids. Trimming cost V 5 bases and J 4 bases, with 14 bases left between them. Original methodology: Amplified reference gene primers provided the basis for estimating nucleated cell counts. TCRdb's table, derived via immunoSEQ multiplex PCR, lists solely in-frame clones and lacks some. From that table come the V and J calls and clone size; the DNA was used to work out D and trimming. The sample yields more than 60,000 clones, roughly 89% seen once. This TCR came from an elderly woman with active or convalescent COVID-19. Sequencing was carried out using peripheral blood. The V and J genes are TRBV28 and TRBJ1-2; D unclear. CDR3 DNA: TGTGCCAGCAGTGAGACCGCGCTAGGCTATGGCTACACCTTC. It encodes CASSETALGYGYTF.